The T cell receptor beta chain described here comes from a study of T cell responses to AZD1222 COVID-19 vaccine. Generated by immunoSEQ multiplex PCR, the TCRdb table keeps only in-frame clones and is missing some. The listing contains 150,000 or so clones. Points from the study as a whole: Reports say nearly half of spike-specific TCRs go after unmutated variant regions. Spike as a whole was targeted by vaccine-associated CD4 TCRs, dominant at 160-218 and 743-854.

The germline V gene encodes CDR1 LNHDA and CDR2 SQIVND (reference sequence). This CDR3 region has 17 residues. With 1 base removed from V and 8 bases from J, the gap between germline ends came to 21 bases. About this clone: No antigen is known for it.

The sample taken for sequencing was peripheral blood. This clonotype originated in an adult in good health. The J gene is TRBJ2-1, the V gene TRBV19; D is possibly TRBD2 (6 bases). In DNA, the CDR3 is TGTGCCAGTAGTATAGCCTCCGGGACTCCCAAACCCCATGAGCAGTTCTTC. Protein: CASSIASGTPKPHEQFF.